This T cell receptor (beta chain) derives from a study of patients and donors after allogeneic stem cell transplantation. J gave up 10 bases and V 1 base, and 10 bases lay outside the gene matches. Germline V gene data show CDR1 as SGHTA and CDR2 as FQGNSA. This CDR3 region has 16 residues. TCRdb processed the RT-PCR reads anew with MiXCR; each CDR3 protein has one entry. The sample has 920,000 or so distinct CDR3 sequences, approximately 19% seen once; the top ten hold approximately 5.9%. The chain joins TRBV7-2 to TRBJ2-1; 10 positions agree with TRBD2. This receptor was taken from a human donor who was either an allogeneic HSCT recipient or a stem cell or donor lymphocyte infusion donor (not recorded which). It is not recorded whose cells these are; they may come from a transplant donor. The sample consisted of blood, either unsorted or a sorted T cell fraction (not recorded which). The CDR3 sequence: CASSLVSSGGAVEQFF. CDR3 DNA: TGTGCCAGCAGCTTAGTTTCGAGCGGGGGGGCCGTGGAGCAGTTCTTC.